This T cell receptor beta chain was recorded in a study of blood T cell repertoires in COVID-19. Study details: Both acute and convalescent COVID-19 samples were obtained from the United States, Italy and Spain. PBMCs, B-cell-depleted T cells, or T cells were the source of the cDNA or gDNA that made up the material.

Some clones are missing from TCRdb's copy, which holds only in-frame ones; the method was immunoSEQ multiplex PCR. The sample shows roughly 250,000 clones, approximately 86% of them seen only once. Recruitment covered about two dozen US areas and drew participants whose ages spanned about 18 to 89 years. This CDR3 has 12 amino acids. The V end lost 1 base, the J end lost 4 bases, and 4 bases lay between the germline ends. CDR1 SGHAT and CDR2 FQNNGV come from the germline V gene. The source is a woman in her thirties or forties with acute COVID-19. The sequencing sample was made of PBMCs or T cells enriched from blood (not recorded which). The chain links TRBV11-2 to TRBJ2-5; D not resolved. CDR3: CASSLGLETQYF. CDR3 DNA: TGTGCCAGCAGCTTAGGGCTAGAGACCCAGTACTTC.